Each of the 17 T cell receptor beta chains below was sequenced from the same sample in a study of T cells in Graves' hyperthyroidism and ophthalmopathy (dated by TCRdb to the late 2010s). Library creation used multiplex PCR. Instrument on record: Illumina HiSeq 2000. The TCR beta CDR3 regions were amplified from the RNA transcripts. The first round of RT-PCR for the TCR CDR3 was performed with the HTBI primer set and the Qiagen OneStep RT-PCR kit. TCRdb reprocessed the public reads (quality trimming at Q25 with fastp, clone calling with MiXCR) and kept in-frame beta chains. Rows merge per CDR3 protein into single entries with the most common DNA and genes. In all, the sample holds 250,000 to 300,000 distinct CDR3 sequences, and roughly 20% of those were seen once. About two fifths of the sample belongs to the ten largest clones. What was sequenced was blood. Receptor source: a man aged 50 or older with Graves' ophthalmopathy.

This clonotype was counted between two and nine times. CDR3 nucleotide sequence: TGTGCCAGCAGCGCCGTCAGACAGGGGCCGTACGACTATGGCTACACCTTC. Translating gives CASSAVRQGPYDYGYTF. The V call is TRBV9, the J call TRBJ1-2; 8 bases fit TRBD1. CDR3 length: 17 amino acids. With 3 bases clipped from V and 3 bases from J, the junction kept 13 bases outside the gene matches. From germline, CDR1 is SGDLS and CDR2 YYNGEE.

The table lists this clonotype with a few counts. This chain connects TRBV30 to TRBJ1-3; TRBD1 might be the D (5 bases). CDR3 length: 13 residues. In germline, CDR1 is GTSNPN, CDR2 SVGIG (reference sequence). Trimming pared 5 bases from V and 1 base from J, leaving 9 bases between. CDR3 amino acids: CAWDQGSGNTIYF. The CDR3 DNA reads TGTGCCTGGGACCAGGGTTCTGGAAACACCATATATTTT.

V gene TRBV24-1 combines with J gene TRBJ1-5; tentative D call: TRBD1 (5 bases). CDR1 and CDR2 (germline): KGHDR, SFDVKD. The V end was cut by 3 bases, the J end by 4 bases, with 18 bases between. This CDR3 has 17 amino acids. The CDR3 DNA reads as TGTGCCACCAGTGATCCGGGACCGTCCAGGTCAAATCAGCCCCAGCATTTT. Translating it yields CATSDPGPSRSNQPQHF.

Ten or more counts support this clonotype. The chain carries TRBV5-5 and TRBJ1-4; D may be TRBD1 (6 bases). The germline V gene has CDR1 SGHKS and CDR2 YYEKEE (reference sequence). V lost 5 bases, J lost 0 bases, and 11 bases lay in between. CDR3 size: 15 residues. CDR3 sequence: CASRDSSATNEKLFF. In DNA, the CDR3 is TGTGCCAGCAGGGACAGCTCTGCAACTAATGAAAAACTGTTTTTT. Full variable domain (outside the CDR3, taken from reference TRBV5-5 and TRBJ1-4): DAGVTQSPTHLIKTRGQQVTLRCSPISGHKSVSWYQQVLGQGPQFIFQYYEKEERGRGNFPDRFSARQFPNYSSELNVNALLLGDSALYLCASRDSSATNEKLFFGSGTQLSVL.

Only a few counts were recorded for this clonotype. The genes are TRBV28 and TRBJ2-2, with D perhaps TRBD2 (5 bases). Trimming took off 6 bases at V and 6 bases at J, with 20 bases between the two ends. The CDR3 runs 16 residues. CDR1 is MDHEN and CDR2 is SYDVKM in the germline V gene. Here the CDR3 reads CASSPPVNPGAGELFF. The DNA for the CDR3 is TGTGCCAGCAGCCCCCCCGTTAACCCCGGGGCCGGGGAGCTGTTTTTT.

V gene TRBV30 combines with J gene TRBJ1-2; 7 nucleotides align to TRBD1. V was pared by 4 bases and J by 6 bases, with 14 bases of the junction left unmatched. Per the germline V gene, CDR1 is GTSNPN and CDR2 is SVGIG (reference sequence). The CDR3 contains 15 residues. The CDR3 reads CAWMDRRGRGDGYTF. The CDR3 nucleotides are TGTGCCTGGATGGATCGCCGGGGCAGGGGGGATGGCTACACCTTC.

This clonotype was seen ten or more times. This chain links TRBV6-1 with TRBJ2-1, with 10 bases that match TRBD1. Germline values: CDR1 MNHNS, CDR2 SASEGT. The J segment lost 6 bases and the V segment lost 6 bases, leaving 5 bases of the junction unmatched. CDR3 length: 14 residues. CDR3 DNA: TGTGCCAGCAGGTCCGGGACAGGGGTCAATGAGCAGTTCTTC. Protein: CASRSGTGVNEQFF.

At least ten counts were recorded for this clonotype. The rearrangement joins TRBV11-2 to TRBJ2-3; possibly TRBD2 for D (5 bases). The CDR3 sequence is 14 residues long. Germline assignment: CDR1 SGHAT and CDR2 FQNNGV. The V end was cut by 0 bases, the J end by 6 bases, with 10 bases between. The chain's CDR3 is CASSLEGRSDTQYF. Here the CDR3 DNA reads TGTGCCAGCAGCTTAGAAGGGAGATCGGATACGCAGTATTTT.

In this sample, this clonotype turned up a few times. The chain combines TRBV4-1 with TRBJ1-2; 7 nucleotides align to TRBD1. CDR3 length: 16 residues. Germline V lookup: CDR1 MGHRA, CDR2 YSYEKL. J was trimmed by 4 bases and V by 2 bases; bases with no gene match: 10. The CDR3, as DNA: TGCGCCAGCAGCCAACCCCGAGGGGGACAGAGCTATGGCTACACCTTC. Translation: CASSQPRGGQSYGYTF.

This clonotype was detected many times. The chain is built from TRBV2 and TRBJ2-7, with 14 bases that match TRBD2. This CDR3 spans 16 amino acids. The V gene end was trimmed by 3 bases and the J gene end by 7 bases; junction bases not matched to a gene: 8. Germline-derived CDR1 and CDR2 are SNHLY and FYNNEI. Here the CDR3 reads CASSDSGLAGAREQYF. In nucleotides, the CDR3 is TGTGCCAGCAGTGACTCGGGACTAGCGGGAGCTAGAGAGCAGTACTTC.

This clonotype was picked up a small number of times. The chain links TRBV9 to TRBJ2-2, with TRBD1 as a possible D gene (6 bases). Trimming pared 0 bases from V and 0 bases from J, leaving 12 bases between. In germline, CDR1 is SGDLS, CDR2 YYNGEE. The CDR3 has 17 residues. The CDR3 is CASSVDRGLPNTGELFF. Here the CDR3 DNA reads TGTGCCAGCAGCGTAGATAGGGGGTTACCGAACACCGGGGAGCTGTTTTTT.

This clonotype was found many times. This chain joins TRBV20-1 and TRBJ2-1; D ambiguous. Trimming cost V 0 bases and J 6 bases, with 6 bases left between them. Germline lookup yields CDR1 DFQATT and CDR2 SNEGSKA (reference sequence). CDR3 size: 12 residues. CDR3 DNA: TGCAGTGCTAGAGACGCGGTCAATGAGCAGTTCTTC. Translation gives CSARDAVNEQFF.

This clonotype has at least ten counts. This chain uses TRBV9 with TRBJ2-2; 7 nucleotides line up with TRBD2. This CDR3 is built from 15 residues. The junction had 8 bases not matched to a gene; V was cut back by 3 bases and J by 6 bases. CDR1 and CDR2 from the germline V gene are SGDLS and YYNGEE. CDR3 amino acids: CASSDVAGAAGELFF. CDR3 coding DNA: TGTGCCAGCAGCGATGTTGCGGGAGCGGCCGGGGAGCTGTTTTTT.

This chain uses TRBV3-1 with TRBJ2-2, with D hard to call. Germline assignment: CDR1 LGHDT and CDR2 YNNKEL (reference sequence). The V end was cut by 1 base, the J end by 0 bases, with 12 bases between. This CDR3 spans 17 amino acids. The CDR3 nucleotides read TGTGCCAGCAGCCAAGGAAATTGGCCTGCGAACACCGGGGAGCTGTTTTTT. The encoded protein is CASSQGNWPANTGELFF.

This clonotype was recorded at least ten times. CDR3: CASSFREYEQYF. CDR3 DNA: TGTGCCAGCAGTTTTAGGGAGTACGAGCAGTACTTC. The chain is built from TRBV28 and TRBJ2-7; TRBD2 is a possible D gene (5 bases). Deletions cut 3 bases from V and 4 bases from J, with 7 bases between. Germline V gene data show CDR1 as MDHEN and CDR2 as SYDVKM. The CDR3 is 12 residues long.

This clonotype has a handful of counts. For the CDR3, the DNA is TGTGCCAGCTCACCAACCTCCTACGAGCAGTACTTC. Translated, it gives CASSPTSYEQYF. The chain joins TRBV18 to TRBJ2-7; D is ambiguous. The CDR3 sequence is 12 residues long. Trimming removed 2 bases at V and 0 bases at J, with 2 bases between. Germline CDR1 KGHSH, CDR2 LQKENI.

This clonotype occurred a few times. This rearrangement joins TRBV6-1 to TRBJ1-5; 8 bases fit TRBD1. The CDR3 length is 14 residues. Germline CDR1 and CDR2: MNHNS and SASEGT. After removal of 8 bases from V and 2 bases from J, the junction contained 5 bases not matched to a gene. CDR3 residues: CASAGQVRNQPQHF. The CDR3 DNA sequence: TGTGCCAGCGCGGGACAGGTTCGCAATCAGCCCCAGCATTTT.